Listed here are 10 T cell receptor beta chains from one sample, sequenced in a study of blood T cell repertoires in COVID-19. Sequencing was performed with immunoSEQ multiplex PCR; in TCRdb, only in-frame clones are kept and a portion is missing. The sample holds about 250,000 clones; approximately 84% are singletons and the top ten take about a sixth. The sequencing sample was made of PBMCs or T cells enriched from blood (not recorded which). The origin of the receptors is a man aged 18 to 29 who had recovered from COVID-19.

The chain links TRBV15 to TRBJ1-5; the match to TRBD1 covers 7 bases. CDR1 is LNHNV, CDR2 YYDKDF, per germline (reference sequence). The CDR3 length is 16 residues. The trim removed 0 bases at V and 8 bases at J, leaving 10 bases unmatched. This chain's CDR3 is CATSRDFTTGVKPQHF. CDR3 bases: TGTGCCACCAGCAGAGATTTTACAACAGGGGTTAAGCCCCAGCATTTT.

This clone was recorded only once. The chain links TRBV18 to TRBJ1-1; 7 nucleotides align to TRBD1. The CDR3 is 14 amino acids. J lost 7 bases, V lost 4 bases, and 9 bases had no gene match. The germline V gene encodes CDR1 KGHSH and CDR2 LQKENI. CDR3 sequence reads: CASSRTGTVSEAFF. In DNA form, the CDR3 reads TGTGCCAGCTCACGTACCGGGACAGTCAGTGAAGCTTTCTTT. Filled out from reference TRBV18 and TRBJ1-1, the complete variable domain reads NAGVMQNPRHLVRRRGQEARLRCSPMKGHSHVYWYRQLPEEGLKFMVYLQKENIIDESGMPKERFSAEFPKEGPSILRIQQVVRGDSAAYFCASSRTGTVSEAFFGQGTRLTVV.

Of note for this clone: Other DNA sequences from this sample encode an identical CDR3 as well. The chain carries TRBV5-4 and TRBJ2-5; 7 bases are a match to TRBD2. Germline V gene lookup returns CDR1 SGHNT and CDR2 YYREEE (reference sequence). V was pared by 0 bases and J by 1 base, with 0 bases of the junction left unmatched. The CDR3 extends over 14 amino acids. The CDR3 reads CASSLGLAQETQYF. CDR3 coding DNA: TGTGCCAGCAGCTTGGGACTAGCCCAAGAGACCCAGTACTTC.

DNA of the CDR3: TGTGCCATCAGTCTTGACAGGGTAACCTACGAGCAGTACTTC. Translated, it gives CAISLDRVTYEQYF. The rearrangement joins TRBV10-3 to TRBJ2-7; 7 bases fit TRBD1. From germline, CDR1 is ENHRY and CDR2 SYGVKD. The ends lost 5 bases at V and 2 bases at J; junction bases unmatched: 6. The CDR3 loop spans 14 amino acids.

The chain is built from TRBV11-3 and TRBJ1-1, with D unresolved. CDR1 is SGHNT and CDR2 is YENEEA in the germline V gene. The CDR3 length is 13 residues. V was clipped by 2 bases and J by 1 base, with 5 bases between them. The CDR3 is CASSLHSNTEAFF. The DNA of the CDR3 is TGTGCCAGCAGCTTACACTCGAACACTGAAGCTTTCTTT. The whole variable domain, filled in from reference TRBV11-3 and TRBJ1-1, reads EAGVVQSPRYKIIEKKQPVAFWCNPISGHNTLYWYLQNLGQGPELLIRYENEEAVDDSQLPKDRFSAERLKGVDSTLKIQPAELGDSAVYLCASSLHSNTEAFFGQGTRLTVV.

This chain uses TRBV9 with TRBJ2-5, with 11 nucleotides matching TRBD2. Germline V gene data show CDR1 as SGDLS and CDR2 as YYNGEE. With V trimmed by 3 bases and J by 5 bases, 6 bases remained unmatched. The CDR3 consists of 15 residues. As DNA, the CDR3 is TGTGCCAGCAGCGCGACTAGCGGGACTCTTGAGACCCAGTACTTC. Translation gives CASSATSGTLETQYF.

V and J are TRBV5-6 and TRBJ2-7; TRBD1 matches at 9 bases. Germline loops: CDR1 SGHDT, CDR2 YYEEEE. Losses at the gene ends were 0 bases for V and 3 bases for J; bases not matched to a gene: 7. The CDR3 contains 16 residues. The CDR3 nucleotides read TGTGCCAGCAGCTTGGGTACCTGGACAGGGGTCTACGAGCAGTACTTC. This encodes CASSLGTWTGVYEQYF.

A note on this clone: Different DNA sequences within this sample yield the same CDR3. This chain joins TRBV7-2 and TRBJ1-1, with 9 bases that match TRBD1. The CDR3 covers 18 residues. V was clipped by 2 bases and J by 4 bases; unmatched bases: 14. Germline V gene data show CDR1 as SGHTA and CDR2 as FQGNSA. CDR3 in amino acids: CASSLPPGTGLGSTEAFF. As DNA, the CDR3 is TGTGCCAGCAGCTTACCCCCCGGGACAGGGCTTGGGAGCACTGAAGCTTTCTTT.

This clone was observed a few times. The chain is built from TRBV2 and TRBJ1-1, with TRBD1 matching 7 bases. The CDR3 totals 15 residues. CDR1 is SNHLY and CDR2 is FYNNEI in the germline V gene. V gave up 7 bases and J gave up 3 bases; unmatched junction bases: 11. The CDR3 nucleotides read TGTGCCAGCACGCCCCGGGACAGAGATTACACTGAAGCTTTCTTT. Translation gives CASTPRDRDYTEAFF. Filled out from reference TRBV2 and TRBJ1-1, the complete variable domain reads EPEVTQTPSHQVTQMGQEVILRCVPISNHLYFYWYRQILGQKVEFLVSFYNNEISEKSEIFDDQFSVERPDGSNFTLKIRSTKLEDSAMYFCASTPRDRDYTEAFFGQGTRLTVV.

For the CDR3, the DNA is TGTGCCAGCCGCAGGAATAGCGGGAGGGCCGGGGAGACCCAGTACTTC. Protein sequence: CASRRNSGRAGETQYF. This chain connects TRBV7-8 to TRBJ2-5; the match to TRBD2 covers 11 bases. The CDR3 loop spans 16 amino acids. V lost 8 bases to trimming and J lost 5 bases; unmatched junction nucleotides: 13. The germline CDR1 and CDR2 sequences are SGHVS and FQNEAQ. The full variable domain, in which reference TRBV7-8 and TRBJ2-5 provide the parts outside the CDR3, is GAGVSQSPRYKVAKRGQDVALRCDPISGHVSLFWYQQALGQGPEFLTYFQNEAQLDKSGLPSDRFFAERPEGSVSTLKIQRTQQEDSAVYLCASRRNSGRAGETQYFGPGTRLLVL.